The 4 T cell receptor beta chains given below trace back to one sample, sequenced in a study of patients and donors after allogeneic stem cell transplantation. TCRdb called the RT-PCR reads again in MiXCR, with one record for every CDR3 protein. The data hold 70,000 or so distinct CDR3 sequences, with about 30% observed a single time. Sequenced input: blood, either unsorted or a sorted T cell fraction (not recorded which). These TCRs come from a human donor who was either an allogeneic HSCT recipient or a stem cell or donor lymphocyte infusion donor (not recorded which). It is not recorded whose cells these are; they may come from a transplant donor.

This chain links TRBV12-3 or TRBV12-4 with TRBJ2-6, with D perhaps TRBD1 or TRBD2 (5 bases each). The V end was cut by 3 bases, the J end by 0 bases, with 9 bases between. The CDR3 extends over 16 amino acids. The CDR3 bases are TGTGCCAGCAGTTTGGGACGCAACTCTGGGGCCAACGTCCTGACTTTC. It translates to CASSLGRNSGANVLTF.

This clonotype has ten or more counts. The chain employs TRBV7-9 and TRBJ1-4; 7 positions agree with TRBD1. Germline V gene lookup returns CDR1 SEHNR and CDR2 FQNEAQ (reference sequence). This CDR3 contains 14 residues. Trimming cost V 5 bases and J 7 bases; bases outside gene matches: 7. The CDR3 is CASSVYRGGEKLFF. In nucleotides, the CDR3 is TGTGCCAGCAGCGTATACAGGGGCGGTGAAAAACTGTTTTTT.

Worth noting for this clonotype: No conserved phenylalanine or tryptophan ends this CDR3, so it is likely a read error. The chain links TRBV5-1 to TRBJ1-5; D ambiguous. This CDR3 has 13 residues. Germline V gives CDR1 SGHRS, CDR2 YFSETQ. V shed 0 bases and J shed 5 bases, with 6 bases lying between them. The CDR3 protein is CASSLDGDQPQHS. In nucleotides, the CDR3 is TGCGCCAGCAGCTTGGACGGGGATCAGCCCCAGCATTCT.

The CDR3 spells CAISESRLAYGYTF. The CDR3 region has the DNA TGTGCCATCAGTGAGTCGAGGTTGGCCTATGGCTACACCTTC. The chain uses TRBV10-3 and TRBJ1-2; D gene unclear. The length of the CDR3 is 14 residues. Trimming cost V 0 bases and J 4 bases, with 9 bases left between them. CDR1 and CDR2 from the germline V gene are ENHRY and SYGVKD.